Presented here are 6 T cell receptor beta chains from one specimen sequenced in a study of T cells in women clearing cervical HPV infection. Profiling relied on immunoSEQ multiplex PCR, and the TCRdb table lists in-frame clones only, not all of them. Reported are 25,000 to 30,000 clones; the ten largest clones contain 20% to 25%. The sample taken for sequencing was blood buffy coat. The receptors derive from a woman aged 18 to 75 with a cervical HPV16 infection that either progressed to CIN3+ or cleared (not recorded which).

A word on this clone: Read data end 3 residues before the CDR3 end; the end is taken from the germline J gene. The chain recombines TRBV12-3 or TRBV12-4 with TRBJ2-5; 10 bases agree with TRBD1. J was trimmed by 7 bases and V by 3 bases; bases with no gene match: 5. There are 14 residues in the CDR3. The covered CDR3 bases are TGTGCCAGCAGTTTTAGACAGGGGGCGAGGACC. Protein sequence: CASSFRQGART. The whole CDR3 region reads CASSFRQGARTQYF.

As regards this clone: The CDR3 end falls 3 residues outside the read, so it is completed with the germline J gene. The chain joins TRBV11-2 to TRBJ2-2; a weak D match, TRBD1 (5 bases). Trimming removed 8 bases from V and 6 bases from J, with 10 bases in between. The CDR3 has 12 residues. Germline loops: CDR1 SGHAT, CDR2 FQNNGV. CDR3 sequence reads: CASSWGAGELFF. Incomplete CDR3 DNA: TGTGCCAGCTCCTGGGGCGCCGGGGAG.

The CDR3 sequence is CASKPTGGMDGYTF. The sequenced part of the CDR3 DNA is TGTGCCAGCAAACCGACAGGGGGAATGGATGGC. This chain uses TRBV28 with TRBJ1-2, with 9 bases identical to TRBD1. The read ends 3 residues early relative to the CDR3; the germline J gene fills the gap. Germline CDR1 is MDHEN and CDR2 is SYDVKM. The CDR3 is made up of 14 amino acids. V trimming: 7 bases; J trimming: 6 bases; junction bases outside the gene matches: 9.

A note on this clone: The read finishes 3 residues shy of the CDR3 end, and the germline J gene is used to complete it. This chain uses TRBV19 with TRBJ2-2; D is uncertain. With 1 base removed from V and 7 bases from J, the gap between germline ends came to 7 bases. This CDR3 comprises 13 residues. CDR1 LNHDA and CDR2 SQIVND come from the germline V gene (reference sequence). CDR3 DNA, as far as it was read: TGTGCCAGTAGTATAGGAACGGGCGGGGAG. It translates to CASSIGTGGE. The full-length CDR3 reads as CASSIGTGGELFF.

In the case of this clone: The read ends 3 residues shy of where the CDR3 ends; the end is completed using the germline J gene. V gene TRBV2 combines with J gene TRBJ2-7; tentatively, D is TRBD1 or TRBD2 (6 bases each). V gave up 8 bases and J gave up 5 bases, with 19 bases separating them. Per the germline V gene, CDR1 is SNHLY and CDR2 is FYNNEI. The length of the CDR3 is 14 residues. Incomplete CDR3 DNA: TGTGCCAGCTGCGAAGGGGGGCCTCGGGACGAG. The encoded protein is CASCEGGPRDE. The full CDR3 protein reads CASCEGGPRDEQYF.

Here the CDR3 reads CASSFLTGGASYEQYF. CDR3 DNA (partial): TGTGCCAGCAGTTTTCTCACAGGGGGGGCCTCCTACGAG. The J gene is TRBJ2-7, the V gene TRBV12-3 or TRBV12-4; TRBD1 might be the D (8 bases). The read comes to an end 3 residues before the CDR3 does, leaving the germline J gene to fill in the end. The CDR3 totals 16 residues. V lost 3 bases and J lost 0, with 15 bases in between.